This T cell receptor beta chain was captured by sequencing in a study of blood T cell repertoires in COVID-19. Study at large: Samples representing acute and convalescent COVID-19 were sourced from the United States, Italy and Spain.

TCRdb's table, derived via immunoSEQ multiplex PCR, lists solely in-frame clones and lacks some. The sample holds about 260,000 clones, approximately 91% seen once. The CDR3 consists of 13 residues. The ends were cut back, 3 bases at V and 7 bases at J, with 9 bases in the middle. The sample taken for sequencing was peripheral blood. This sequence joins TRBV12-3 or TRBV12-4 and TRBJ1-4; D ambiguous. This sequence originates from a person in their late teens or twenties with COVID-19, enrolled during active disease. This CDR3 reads CASSFEGGEKLFF. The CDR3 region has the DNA TGTGCCAGCAGTTTCGAAGGCGGTGAAAAACTGTTTTTT.